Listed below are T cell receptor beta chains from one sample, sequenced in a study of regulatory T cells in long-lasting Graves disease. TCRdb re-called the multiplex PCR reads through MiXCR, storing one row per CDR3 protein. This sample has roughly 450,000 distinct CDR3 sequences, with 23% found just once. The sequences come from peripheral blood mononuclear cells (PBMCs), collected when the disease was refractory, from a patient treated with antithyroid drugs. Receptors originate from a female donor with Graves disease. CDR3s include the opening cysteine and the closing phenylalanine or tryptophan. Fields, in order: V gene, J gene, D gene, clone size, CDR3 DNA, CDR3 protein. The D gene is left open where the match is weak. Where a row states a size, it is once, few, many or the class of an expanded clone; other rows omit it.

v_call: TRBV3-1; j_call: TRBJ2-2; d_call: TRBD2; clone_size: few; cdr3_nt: TGTGCCAGCAGCCGGGGACTAGCGGACACCGGGGAGCTGTTTTTT; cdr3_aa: CASSRGLADTGELFF
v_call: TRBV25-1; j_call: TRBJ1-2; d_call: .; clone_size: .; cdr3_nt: TGTGCCAGCAGTGAATTTTCGTCCGCGGTCCTCTATGGCTACACCTTC; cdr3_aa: CASSEFSSAVLYGYTF
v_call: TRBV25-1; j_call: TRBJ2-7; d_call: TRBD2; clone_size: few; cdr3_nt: TGTGCCAGCCGGACTAGCATCGAGCAGTACTTC; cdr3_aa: CASRTSIEQYF
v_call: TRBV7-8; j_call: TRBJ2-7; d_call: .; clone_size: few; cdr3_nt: TGTGCCAGCAGCACCCGGACTTCCTACGAGCAGTACTTC; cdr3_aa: CASSTRTSYEQYF
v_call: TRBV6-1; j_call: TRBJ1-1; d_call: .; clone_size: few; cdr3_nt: TGTGCCAGTAGGACCTCCGGGGGGTCAGAAGCTTTCTTT; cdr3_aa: CASRTSGGSEAFF
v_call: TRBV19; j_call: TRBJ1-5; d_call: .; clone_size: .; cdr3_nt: TGTGCCAGTAGTACCCGCGGGGGACCCCGACAGGCTAGCAATCAGCCCCAGCATTTT; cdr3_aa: CASSTRGGPRQASNQPQHF
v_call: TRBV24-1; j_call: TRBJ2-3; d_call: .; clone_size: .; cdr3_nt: TGTGCCACCAGTGACACCCCCACAGATACGCAGTATTTT; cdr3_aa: CATSDTPTDTQYF
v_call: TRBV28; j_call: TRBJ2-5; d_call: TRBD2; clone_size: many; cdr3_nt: TGTGCCAGCAGTTCCCGACTAGCGGGATTCGGAGAGACCCAGTACTTC; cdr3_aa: CASSSRLAGFGETQYF
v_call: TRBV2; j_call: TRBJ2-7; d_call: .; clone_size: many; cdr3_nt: TGTGCCAGAAAGGGACCCCAAGGCGAGCAGTACTTC; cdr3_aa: CARKGPQGEQYF
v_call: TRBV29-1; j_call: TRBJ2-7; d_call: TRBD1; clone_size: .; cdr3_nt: TGCAGCGCCAAGTCGGGACAGGGGGCGTTCGAGCAGTACTTC; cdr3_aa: CSAKSGQGAFEQYF
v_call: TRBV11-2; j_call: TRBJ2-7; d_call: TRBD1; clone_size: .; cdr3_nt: TGTGCCAGCAGCTTGCCGGGACAGGGCGTACACGAGCAGTACTTC; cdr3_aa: CASSLPGQGVHEQYF
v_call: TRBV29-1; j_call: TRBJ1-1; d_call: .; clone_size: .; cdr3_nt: TGCAGCTCCACCGGGACTGCTAACACTGAAGCTTTCTTT; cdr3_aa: CSSTGTANTEAFF
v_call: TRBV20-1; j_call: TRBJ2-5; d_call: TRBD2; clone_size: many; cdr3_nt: TGCAGTGCTAGACGGGCGGGAGGGCATGGAGAGACCCAGTACTTC; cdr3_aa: CSARRAGGHGETQYF
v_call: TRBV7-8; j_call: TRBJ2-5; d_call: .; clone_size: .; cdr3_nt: TGTGCCAGCAGCTTATGGGATCTCCAAGAGACCCAGTACTTC; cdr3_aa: CASSLWDLQETQYF
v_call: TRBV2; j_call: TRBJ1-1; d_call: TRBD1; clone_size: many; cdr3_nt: TGTGCCAGCAGTGGGGACAGAAGCGAAGCTTTCTTT; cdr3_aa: CASSGDRSEAFF
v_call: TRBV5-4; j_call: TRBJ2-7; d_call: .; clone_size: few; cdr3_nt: TGTGCCAAAACCGCCAGAACGGACGAGCAGTACTTC; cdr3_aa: CAKTARTDEQYF
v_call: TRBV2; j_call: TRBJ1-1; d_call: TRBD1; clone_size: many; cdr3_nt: TGTGCCAGCAGACCCGACAGGGAGGATGAAGCTTTCTTT; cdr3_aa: CASRPDREDEAFF
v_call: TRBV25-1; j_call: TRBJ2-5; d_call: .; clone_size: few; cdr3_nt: TGTGCCAGCAGTGAAAAAGACCTCGAAGAGACCCAGTACTTC; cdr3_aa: CASSEKDLEETQYF
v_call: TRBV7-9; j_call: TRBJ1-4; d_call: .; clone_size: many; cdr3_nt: TGTGCCAGCAGCTTAGGGGGGAACGAAAAACTGTTTTTT; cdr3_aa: CASSLGGNEKLFF
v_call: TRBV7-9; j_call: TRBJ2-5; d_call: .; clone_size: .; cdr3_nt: TGTGCCAGCAGCACCAAACAGGGCACGAAGGGAGAGACCCAGTACTTC; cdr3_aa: CASSTKQGTKGETQYF
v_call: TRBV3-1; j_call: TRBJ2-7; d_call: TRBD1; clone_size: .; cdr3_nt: TGTGCCAGCGACAGGGCCAGGTGCTCCTACGAGCAGTACTTC; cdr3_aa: CASDRARCSYEQYF
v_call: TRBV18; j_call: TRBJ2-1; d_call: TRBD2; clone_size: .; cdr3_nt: TGTGCCAGCTCACCACCGAGGCTAGCGGAGGGGAATGAGCAGTTCTTC; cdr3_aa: CASSPPRLAEGNEQFF
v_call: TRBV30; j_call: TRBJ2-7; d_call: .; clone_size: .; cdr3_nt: TGTGCCTGGAGCAGAGGGGCGGGCGAGCAGTACTTC; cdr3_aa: CAWSRGAGEQYF
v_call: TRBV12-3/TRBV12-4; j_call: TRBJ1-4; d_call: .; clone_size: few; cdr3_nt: TGTGCCAGCAGTTTACCGGGAAAACTGTTTTTT; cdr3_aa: CASSLPGKLFF
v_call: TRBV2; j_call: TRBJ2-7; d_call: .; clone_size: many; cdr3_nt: TGTGCCAGCCTACCTATCCGGGACCCCCTGGGCCACGAGCAGTACTTC; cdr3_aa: CASLPIRDPLGHEQYF
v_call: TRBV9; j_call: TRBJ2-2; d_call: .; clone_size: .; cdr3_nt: TGTGCCAGCAGCGTAGATCCTCTGGGGCCCGGGGAGCTGTTTTTT; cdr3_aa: CASSVDPLGPGELFF